This T cell receptor (beta chain) was profiled in a study of molecular identifiers for immune sequencing clone quantification. Germline-derived CDR1 and CDR2 are LNHDA and SQIVND (reference sequence). The CDR3 is made up of 14 amino acids. Trimming stripped 7 bases from V and 5 bases from J, with 15 bases between. This clonotype was seen ten or more times. Its cognate antigen is unknown. Methods described previously were used for bulk TCR libraries, and listed TCR primers were applied. TCRdb redid the calling of the PCR reads with MiXCR, one entry per CDR3 protein. The profile shows about 640,000 distinct CDR3 sequences, roughly 21% of them singletons. Study-level points and caveats: Spiked Jurkat TCR RNA equal to one cell could reportedly be picked out among 900,000 to 1,000,000 naive cells.

The clonotype was recovered from a human donor in good health. Some libraries in this study had Jurkat cell RNA spiked in. The chain has TRBV19 and TRBJ2-1; tentatively, D is TRBD2 (6 bases). The sequenced sample was naive CD8+ T cells from blood, with Jurkat cell RNA spiked in. The sample's subset: FACS-sorted CD8+CD4-CCR7+CD45RA+ naive T cells. CDR3 coding DNA: TGTGCCAGTAACAACCGGGACTCTGACAATGAGCAGTTCTTC. Encoded protein: CASNNRDSDNEQFF.